The 22 T cell receptor beta chains listed next were all sequenced from one sample in a study of Ad26.COV2.S vaccination and SARS-CoV-2 variants. The repertoire was sequenced with immunoSEQ multiplex PCR; TCRdb's copy has only in-frame clones and lacks some. The table lists more than 300,000 clones, more than 70% of them singletons. The sample's treatment: some 19 received Ad26.COV2.S at low or high dose, single or two shots; several received placebo; per-sample allocation not given. At day 63 after the first vaccine or placebo injection, samples were drawn. The specimen comprised peripheral blood, sampled in a trial of Ad26.COV2.S vaccine versus placebo. Receptors were obtained from a person aged 18-60 years who received the Ad26.COV2.S COVID-19 vaccine or a placebo.

The V call is TRBV2, the J call TRBJ1-4; D gene ambiguous. Per the germline V gene, CDR1 is SNHLY and CDR2 is FYNNEI. The CDR3 contains 16 residues. Trimming took 1 base from V and 4 from J, leaving 13 bases between them. CDR3 DNA: TGTGCCAGCAGTGAAGAAGTCGGAAGGTATAATGAAAAACTGTTTTTT. The encoded protein is CASSEEVGRYNEKLFF.

The chain links TRBV19 to TRBJ1-1; the D gene is possibly TRBD1 (5 bases). From germline, CDR1 is LNHDA and CDR2 SQIVND (reference sequence). The CDR3 runs 14 residues. Between the trimmed V and J ends, which lost 5 bases and 0 bases, there was a span of 10 bases. The CDR3 DNA follows: TGTGCCAGTAGTCATCGGGGCTTGAACACTGAAGCTTTCTTT. Amino acids: CASSHRGLNTEAFF.

This clone appeared a single time. V and J are TRBV9 and TRBJ1-1; TRBD1 agrees at 10 bases. This CDR3 contains 16 residues. Germline V gene lookup returns CDR1 SGDLS and CDR2 YYNGEE. Losses at the gene ends were 4 bases for V and 1 base for J; bases not matched to a gene: 7. CDR3 nucleotide sequence: TGTGCCAGCAGCCCACGACAGGGGGCAGGGAACACTGAAGCTTTCTTT. Encoded protein: CASSPRQGAGNTEAFF.

V usage is TRBV23-1 and J usage is TRBJ2-5; TRBD2 agrees at 7 bases. TRBV23-1 is an open reading frame whose function is uncertain. V lost 6 bases to trimming and J lost 1 base; unmatched junction nucleotides: 5. This CDR3 is 14 amino acids long. CDR3 region: CASRPASGQETQYF. In DNA form, the CDR3 reads TGCGCCAGCAGGCCAGCTAGCGGCCAAGAGACCCAGTACTTC.

DNA of the CDR3: TGTGCCAGCAGTTACCTATTCAGGGCCCTTAATGAAAAACTGTTTTTT. Its translation: CASSYLFRALNEKLFF. This chain connects TRBV6-6 to TRBJ1-4, with D perhaps TRBD1 (5 bases). CDR3 size: 16 residues. With 2 bases removed from V and 4 bases from J, the gap between germline ends came to 14 bases. Germline values: CDR1 MNHNY, CDR2 SVGAGI (reference sequence).

This chain uses TRBV9 with TRBJ2-5, with D possibly TRBD2 on 5 matching bases. This CDR3 contains 16 residues. Trimming pared 0 bases from V and 4 bases from J, leaving 16 bases between. Germline CDR1 and CDR2: SGDLS and YYNGEE. The CDR3 DNA sequence: TGTGCCAGCAGCGTAGGGGATCGAGTGGCGGGAGAGACCCAGTACTTC. Its translation is CASSVGDRVAGETQYF. Variable domain in full (rest from reference TRBV9 and TRBJ2-5): DSGVTQTPKHLITATGQRVTLRCSPRSGDLSVYWYQQSLDQGLQFLIQYYNGEERAKGNILERFSAQQFPDLHSELNLSSLELGDSALYFCASSVGDRVAGETQYFGPGTRLLVL.

J is TRBJ2-7 and V is TRBV7-2; TRBD1 matches 9 bases. The CDR3 runs to 17 residues. V was clipped by 2 bases and J by 4 bases; unmatched bases: 12. CDR1 is SGHTA, CDR2 FQGNSA, per germline. The CDR3 DNA follows: TGTGCCAGCAGCTTATCTACGGCCGGGACAGGGTTTTACGAGCAGTACTTC. Residues: CASSLSTAGTGFYEQYF.

The chain carries TRBV6-1 and TRBJ1-6; D unclear. Trimming removed 0 bases at V and 13 bases at J, with 16 bases between. Germline CDR1 is MNHNS and CDR2 is SASEGT. The CDR3 loop spans 15 amino acids. Here the CDR3 reads CASSEAPVKGIPLHF. For the CDR3, the DNA is TGTGCCAGCAGTGAAGCTCCGGTTAAGGGAATTCCCCTCCACTTT.

This chain links TRBV6-5 with TRBJ1-2, with 8 nucleotides matching TRBD1. The V segment lost 5 bases and the J segment 6 bases; nucleotides outside the gene matches: 5. Germline V CDR1 and CDR2: MNHEY, SVGAGI. This CDR3 has 13 amino acids. DNA for the CDR3: TGTGCCAGCAGTCCACGGACAGGGAATGGCTACACCTTC. It translates to CASSPRTGNGYTF.

The CDR3 DNA follows: TGCGCCAGCAGCCAAGCTCCGGCCGGAGCGGGGACTGAAGCTTTCTTT. Translating it yields CASSQAPAGAGTEAFF. The V call is TRBV4-3, the J call TRBJ1-1, with D hard to call. Germline CDR1 is LGHNA and CDR2 is YSLEER. V gave up 1 base and J gave up 5 bases, with 17 bases separating them. This CDR3 region has 16 residues.

In DNA form, the CDR3 reads TGTGCCAGCAGTTCGGGGGCGGCGAAGCAGGAGACCCAGTACTTC. Translated, it gives CASSSGAAKQETQYF. The chain uses TRBV28 and TRBJ2-5; D possibly uses TRBD1 or TRBD2 (6 bases each). The CDR3 has 15 residues. The V and J ends lost 4 bases and 5 bases respectively, with 17 bases between them. Germline CDR1 is MDHEN and CDR2 is SYDVKM.

The chain has TRBV7-9 and TRBJ1-4; tentatively, D is TRBD1 (5 bases). Trimming left V 5 bases short and J 4 bases short, with 17 bases between. The germline V gene has CDR1 SEHNR and CDR2 FQNEAQ (reference sequence). The CDR3 extends over 16 amino acids. This CDR3 reads CASSPAGAGRNEKLFF. The CDR3 nucleotides are TGTGCCAGCAGCCCCGCCGGGGCAGGACGTAATGAAAAACTGTTTTTT.

This clone was detected only once. At one of its ends the junction is not consistent with the germline gene, which may arise from a read error. The chain has TRBV5-6 and TRBJ2-1, with D possibly TRBD1 on 5 matching bases. Per germline, CDR1 SGHDT and CDR2 YYEEEE. The CDR3 has 13 amino acids. Written as DNA, the CDR3 is TGTGCCAGCAGCTTGGAGAGTTGGCAGGGTGGAGTCTTC. This gives the protein CASSLESWQGGVF.

The J gene is TRBJ1-2, the V gene TRBV7-9; D ambiguous. This CDR3 contains 12 residues. CDR1 and CDR2 (germline): SEHNR, FQNEAQ (reference sequence). The germline V and J ends were trimmed by 7 bases and 3 bases, with 9 bases remaining between them. The CDR3 DNA reads as TGTGCCAGCACCCGGGTTGACTATGGCTACACCTTC. Translated, it gives CASTRVDYGYTF.

This clone was observed once. This chain links TRBV6-5 with TRBJ1-1, with TRBD1 identical over 8 bases. Germline CDR1 and CDR2: MNHEY and SVGAGI. CDR3 size: 15 residues. V shed 6 bases, J shed 1 base, and the junction held 7 bases outside the gene matches. The CDR3 sequence is CASRGADRGNTEAFF. The CDR3 nucleotides read TGTGCCAGCAGAGGGGCCGACAGGGGGAACACTGAAGCTTTCTTT.

The chain links TRBV7-2 to TRBJ2-1, with D tentatively TRBD1 (6 bases). The CDR3 length is 15 residues. Trimming stripped 1 base from V and 6 bases from J, with 13 bases between. Germline V gene lookup returns CDR1 SGHTA and CDR2 FQGNSA. The CDR3 DNA reads as TGTGCCAGCAGCTTAGGGGGGCTAGGAGGCAATGAGCAGTTCTTC. Its translation is CASSLGGLGGNEQFF.

The genes are TRBV6-5 and TRBJ1-1, with 8 positions matching TRBD1. The CDR3 is 13 residues long. V dropped 6 bases and J dropped 6; count of bases not matched to a gene: 6. Germline assignment: CDR1 MNHEY and CDR2 SVGAGI. CDR3 region: CASRATGGAEAFF. CDR3 DNA: TGTGCCAGCAGGGCCACAGGGGGAGCTGAAGCTTTCTTT.

V and J are TRBV30 and TRBJ2-2, with D tentatively TRBD2 (6 bases). Per the germline V gene, CDR1 is GTSNPN and CDR2 is SVGIG (reference sequence). The CDR3 has 15 amino acids. V lost 7 bases, J lost 4 bases, and 19 bases lay in between. The CDR3 spells CAFSGEPGPTGELFF. DNA of the CDR3: TGTGCCTTCTCGGGGGAGCCCGGACCCACCGGGGAGCTGTTTTTT.

The gene calls are TRBV11-2 and TRBJ1-1; D is ambiguous. Per germline, CDR1 SGHAT and CDR2 FQNNGV. This CDR3 has 14 residues. Between the trimmed V and J ends, which lost 4 bases and 0 bases, there was a span of 9 bases. The CDR3 DNA sequence: TGTGCCAGCAGCTCGGACGGATTGAACACTGAAGCTTTCTTT. Its translation: CASSSDGLNTEAFF.

The chain uses TRBV5-6 and TRBJ2-2; 7 bases fit TRBD1. CDR3 length: 14 amino acids. The V and J ends lost 3 bases and 6 bases, in that order; junction bases with no gene match: 5. The germline V gene has CDR1 SGHDT and CDR2 YYEEEE. CDR3 nucleotide sequence: TGTGCCAGCAGCTCGAGGACAGGCGCCGGGGAGCTGTTTTTT. This codes for CASSSRTGAGELFF.

This chain joins TRBV5-4 and TRBJ2-2; D call uncertain. V lost 0 bases and J 7 bases, leaving 10 bases between the germline ends. This CDR3 contains 14 residues. Germline loops: CDR1 SGHNT, CDR2 YYREEE (reference sequence). CDR3 sequence: CASSLGGLSGELFF. The CDR3 DNA sequence: TGTGCCAGCAGCTTGGGAGGTTTGAGCGGGGAGCTGTTTTTT.

V usage is TRBV3-1 (or the pseudogene TRBV3-2) and J usage is TRBJ1-2, with D perhaps TRBD1 (5 bases). The CDR3 covers 15 residues. Germline assignment: CDR1 LGHDT and CDR2 YNNKEL (reference sequence). Between the trimmed V and J ends, which lost 4 bases and 5 bases, there was a span of 17 bases. The CDR3 DNA sequence: TGTGCCAGCAGCCGAAGGACGGACACGCTATATGGCTACACCTTC. This sequence encodes CASSRRTDTLYGYTF.